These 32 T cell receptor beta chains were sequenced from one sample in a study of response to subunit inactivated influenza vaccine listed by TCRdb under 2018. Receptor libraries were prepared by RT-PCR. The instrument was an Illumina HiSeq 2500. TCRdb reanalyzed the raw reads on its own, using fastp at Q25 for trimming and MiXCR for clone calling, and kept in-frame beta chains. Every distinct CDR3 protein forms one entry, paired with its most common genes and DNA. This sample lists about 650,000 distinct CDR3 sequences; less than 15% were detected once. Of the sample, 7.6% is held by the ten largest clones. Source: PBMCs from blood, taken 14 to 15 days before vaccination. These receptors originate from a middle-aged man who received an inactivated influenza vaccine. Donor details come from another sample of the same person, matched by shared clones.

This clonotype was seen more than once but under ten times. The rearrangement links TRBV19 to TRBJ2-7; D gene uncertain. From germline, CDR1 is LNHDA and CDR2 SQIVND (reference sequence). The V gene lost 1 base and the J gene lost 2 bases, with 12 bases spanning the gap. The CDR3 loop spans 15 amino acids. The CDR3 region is CASSIASGGTYEQYF. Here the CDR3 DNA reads TGTGCCAGTAGTATAGCGTCAGGCGGTACCTACGAGCAGTACTTC.

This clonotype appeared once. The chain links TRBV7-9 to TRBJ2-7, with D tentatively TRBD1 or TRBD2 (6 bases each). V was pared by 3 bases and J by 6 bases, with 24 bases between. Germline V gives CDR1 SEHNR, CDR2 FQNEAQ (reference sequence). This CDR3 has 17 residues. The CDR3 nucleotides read TGTGCCAGCAGCTTTCCCACCCCCAAGGGGGGTCTTTTCGAGCAGTACTTC. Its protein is CASSFPTPKGGLFEQYF. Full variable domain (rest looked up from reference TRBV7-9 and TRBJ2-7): DTGVSQNPRHKITKRGQNVTFRCDPISEHNRLYWYRQTLGQGPEFLTYFQNEAQLEKSRLLSDRFSAERPKGSFSTLEIQRTEQGDSAMYLCASSFPTPKGGLFEQYFGPGTRLTVT.

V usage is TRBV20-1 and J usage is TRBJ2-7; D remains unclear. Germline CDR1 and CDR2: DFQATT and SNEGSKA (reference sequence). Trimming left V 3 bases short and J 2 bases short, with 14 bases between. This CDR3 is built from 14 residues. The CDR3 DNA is TGCAGTGCTAGTGGTGTCCCTTTTACCTACGAGCAGTACTTC. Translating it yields CSASGVPFTYEQYF.

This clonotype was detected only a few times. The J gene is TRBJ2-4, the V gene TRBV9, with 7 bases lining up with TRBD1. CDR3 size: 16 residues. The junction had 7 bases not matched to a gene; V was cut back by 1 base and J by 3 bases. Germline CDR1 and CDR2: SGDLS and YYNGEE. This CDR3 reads CASSVSAGGGKNIQYF. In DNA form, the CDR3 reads TGTGCCAGCAGCGTATCCGCAGGGGGTGGCAAAAACATTCAGTACTTC.

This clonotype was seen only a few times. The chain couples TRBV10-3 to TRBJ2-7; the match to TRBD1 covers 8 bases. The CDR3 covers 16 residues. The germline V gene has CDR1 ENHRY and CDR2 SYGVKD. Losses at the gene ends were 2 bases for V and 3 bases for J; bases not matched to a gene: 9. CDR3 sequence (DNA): TGTGCCATCAGTGAGAGGGAAGGACAGGGAGGCTACGAGCAGTACTTC. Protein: CAISEREGQGGYEQYF.

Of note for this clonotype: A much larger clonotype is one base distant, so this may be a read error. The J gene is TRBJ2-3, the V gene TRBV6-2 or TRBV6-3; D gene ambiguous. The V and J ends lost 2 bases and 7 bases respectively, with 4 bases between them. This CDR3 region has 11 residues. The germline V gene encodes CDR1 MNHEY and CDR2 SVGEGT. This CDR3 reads CASSYGNTQYF. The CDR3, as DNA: TGTGCCAGCAGTTACGGAAATACGCAGTATTTT.

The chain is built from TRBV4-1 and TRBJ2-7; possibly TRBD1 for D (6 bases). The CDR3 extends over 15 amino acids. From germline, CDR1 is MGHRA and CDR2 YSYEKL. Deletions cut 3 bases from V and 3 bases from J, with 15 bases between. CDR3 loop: CASSQQPQGHYEQYF. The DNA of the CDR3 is TGCGCCAGCAGCCAGCAACCTCAGGGACACTACGAGCAGTACTTC.

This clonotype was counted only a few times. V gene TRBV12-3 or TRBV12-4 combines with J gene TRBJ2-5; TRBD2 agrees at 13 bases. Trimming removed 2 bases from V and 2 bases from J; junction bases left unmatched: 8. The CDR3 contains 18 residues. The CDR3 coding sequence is TGTGCCAGCAGTTTACGTACCGGGACTAGCGGGGTACAAGAGACCCAGTACTTC. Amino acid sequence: CASSLRTGTSGVQETQYF.

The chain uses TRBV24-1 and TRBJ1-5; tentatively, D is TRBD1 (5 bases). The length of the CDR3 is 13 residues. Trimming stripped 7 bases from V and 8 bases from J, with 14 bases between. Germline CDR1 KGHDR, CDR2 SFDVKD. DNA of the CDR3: TGTGCCACCAGCTCCCAGGGAGGAGAGCCCCAGCATTTT. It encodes CATSSQGGEPQHF.

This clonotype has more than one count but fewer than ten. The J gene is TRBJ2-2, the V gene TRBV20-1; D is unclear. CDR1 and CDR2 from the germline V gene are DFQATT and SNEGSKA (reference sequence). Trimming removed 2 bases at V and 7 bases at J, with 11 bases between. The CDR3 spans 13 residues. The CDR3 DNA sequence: TGCAGTGCTAGATCTCCATGGGGCGGGGAGCTGTTTTTT. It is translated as CSARSPWGGELFF.

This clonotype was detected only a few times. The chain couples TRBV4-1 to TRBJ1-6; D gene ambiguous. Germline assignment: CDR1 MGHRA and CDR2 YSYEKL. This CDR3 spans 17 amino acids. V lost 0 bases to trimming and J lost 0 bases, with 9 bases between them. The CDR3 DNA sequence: TGCGCCAGCAGCCAAGAGAACTGGTACTCCTATAATTCACCCCTCCACTTT. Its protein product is CASSQENWYSYNSPLHF.

The CDR3 is CASSSGGGGRPQETQYF. In DNA form, the CDR3 reads TGTGCCAGCAGCTCAGGTGGGGGGGGACGGCCCCAAGAGACCCAGTACTTC. The rearrangement links TRBV7-2 to TRBJ2-5; 7 nucleotides match TRBD2. Germline lookup yields CDR1 SGHTA and CDR2 FQGNSA. The CDR3 totals 17 residues. With 4 bases clipped from V and 1 base from J, the junction kept 12 bases outside the gene matches.

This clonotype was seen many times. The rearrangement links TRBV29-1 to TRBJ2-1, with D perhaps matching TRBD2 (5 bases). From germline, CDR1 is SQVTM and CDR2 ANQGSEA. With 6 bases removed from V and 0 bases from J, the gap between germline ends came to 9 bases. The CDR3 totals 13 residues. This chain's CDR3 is CSVRGSSYNEQFF. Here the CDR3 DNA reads TGCAGCGTACGGGGAAGCTCCTACAATGAGCAGTTCTTC.

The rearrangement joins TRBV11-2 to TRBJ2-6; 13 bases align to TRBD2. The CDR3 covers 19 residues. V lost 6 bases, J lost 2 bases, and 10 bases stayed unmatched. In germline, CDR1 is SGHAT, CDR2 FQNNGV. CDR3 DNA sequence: TGTGCCAGCAGTTACTCCCGAGGACTAGCGGGAGCTGGGGCCAACGTCCTGACTTTC. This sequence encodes CASSYSRGLAGAGANVLTF.

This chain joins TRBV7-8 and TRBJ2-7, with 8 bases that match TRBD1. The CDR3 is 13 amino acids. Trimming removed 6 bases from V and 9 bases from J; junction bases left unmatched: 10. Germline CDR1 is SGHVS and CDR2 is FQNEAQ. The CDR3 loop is CASRKRTGGRQYF. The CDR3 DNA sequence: TGTGCCAGCAGGAAACGTACAGGGGGACGGCAGTACTTC.

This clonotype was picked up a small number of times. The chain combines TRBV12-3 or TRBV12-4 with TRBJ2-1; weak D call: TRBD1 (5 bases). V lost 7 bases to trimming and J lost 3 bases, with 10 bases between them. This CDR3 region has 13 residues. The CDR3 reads CASNFRGYNEQFF. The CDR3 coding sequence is TGTGCCAGCAATTTTAGGGGCTACAATGAGCAGTTCTTC.

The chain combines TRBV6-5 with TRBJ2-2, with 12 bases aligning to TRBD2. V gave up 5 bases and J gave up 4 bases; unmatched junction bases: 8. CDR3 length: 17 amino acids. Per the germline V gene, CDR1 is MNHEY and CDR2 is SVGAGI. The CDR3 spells CASSMLAGGPSTGELFF. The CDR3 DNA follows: TGTGCCAGCAGTATGCTAGCGGGGGGGCCGAGCACCGGGGAGCTGTTTTTT.

The CDR3 reads CASSQDGLAGGPYEQYF. Here the CDR3 DNA reads TGTGCCAGCAGCCAAGATGGGCTAGCGGGAGGACCCTACGAGCAGTACTTC. V and J are TRBV4-2 and TRBJ2-7, with TRBD2 identical over 11 bases. V lost 0 bases, J lost 2 bases, and 6 bases stayed unmatched. Germline CDR1 is LGHNA and CDR2 is YNFKEQ. This CDR3 spans 17 amino acids.

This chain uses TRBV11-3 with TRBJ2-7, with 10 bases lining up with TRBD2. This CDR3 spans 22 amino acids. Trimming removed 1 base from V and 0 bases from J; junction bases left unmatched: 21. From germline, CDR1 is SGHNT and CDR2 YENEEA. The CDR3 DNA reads TGTGCCAGCAGCTTAGTCCATTATCGGCTAGCGGGGGCAACCTCCCTCTCCTACGAGCAGTACTTC. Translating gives CASSLVHYRLAGATSLSYEQYF. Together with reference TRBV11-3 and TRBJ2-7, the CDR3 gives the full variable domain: EAGVVQSPRYKIIEKKQPVAFWCNPISGHNTLYWYLQNLGQGPELLIRYENEEAVDDSQLPKDRFSAERLKGVDSTLKIQPAELGDSAVYLCASSLVHYRLAGATSLSYEQYFGPGTRLTVT.

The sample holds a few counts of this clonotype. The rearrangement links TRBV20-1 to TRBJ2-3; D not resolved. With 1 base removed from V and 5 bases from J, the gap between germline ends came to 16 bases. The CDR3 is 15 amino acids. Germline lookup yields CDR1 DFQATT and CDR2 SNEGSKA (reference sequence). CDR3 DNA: TGCAGTGCTAGAGTCGTAGGGATGTTAGGAGATACGCAGTATTTT. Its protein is CSARVVGMLGDTQYF.

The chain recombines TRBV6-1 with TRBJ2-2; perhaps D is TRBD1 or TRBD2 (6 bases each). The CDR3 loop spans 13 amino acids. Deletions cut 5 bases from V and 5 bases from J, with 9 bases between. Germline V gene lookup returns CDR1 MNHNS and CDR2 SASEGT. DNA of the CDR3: TGTGCCAGCAGTCGGGGGCGGACCGGGGAGCTGTTTTTT. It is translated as CASSRGRTGELFF.

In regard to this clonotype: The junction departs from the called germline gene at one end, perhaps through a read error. CDR3 in DNA: TGTTCCAGCAGCTCCCTAGCCGGGGAGCTGTTTTTT. Protein sequence: CSSSSLAGELFF. The V and J genes are TRBV13 and TRBJ2-2; D remains ambiguous. Germline V gene sequence: CDR1 PRHDT, CDR2 FYEKMQ (reference sequence). The CDR3 length is 12 residues.

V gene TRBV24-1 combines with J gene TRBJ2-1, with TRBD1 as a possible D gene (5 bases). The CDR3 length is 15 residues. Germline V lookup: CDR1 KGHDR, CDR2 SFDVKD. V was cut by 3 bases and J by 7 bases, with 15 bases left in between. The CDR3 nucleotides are TGTGCCACCAGTGATCTCCGACTCAGGGAAAATGAGCAGTTCTTC. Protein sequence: CATSDLRLRENEQFF.

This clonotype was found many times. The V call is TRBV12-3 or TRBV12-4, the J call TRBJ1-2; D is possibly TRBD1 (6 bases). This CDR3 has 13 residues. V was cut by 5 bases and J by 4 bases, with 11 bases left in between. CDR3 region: CASSRTGSYGYTF. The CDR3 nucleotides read TGTGCCAGCAGTAGAACAGGGAGCTATGGCTACACCTTC.

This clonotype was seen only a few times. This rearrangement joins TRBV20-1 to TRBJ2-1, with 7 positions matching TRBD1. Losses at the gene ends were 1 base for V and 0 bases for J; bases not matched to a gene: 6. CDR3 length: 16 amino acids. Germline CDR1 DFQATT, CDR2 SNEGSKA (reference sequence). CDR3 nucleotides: TGCAGTGCTAGAGTCAAACAGGGGCTCTCCTACAATGAGCAGTTCTTC. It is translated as CSARVKQGLSYNEQFF.

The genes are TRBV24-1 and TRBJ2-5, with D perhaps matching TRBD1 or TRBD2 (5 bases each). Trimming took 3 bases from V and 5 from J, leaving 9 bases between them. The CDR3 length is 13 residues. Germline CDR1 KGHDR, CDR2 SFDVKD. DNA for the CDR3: TGTGCCACCAGTGATCTCGGGACGGAGACCCAGTACTTC. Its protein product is CATSDLGTETQYF.

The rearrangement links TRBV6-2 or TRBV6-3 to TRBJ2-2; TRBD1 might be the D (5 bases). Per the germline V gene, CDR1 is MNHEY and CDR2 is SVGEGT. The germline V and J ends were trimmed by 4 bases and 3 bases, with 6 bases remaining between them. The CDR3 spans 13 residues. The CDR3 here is CASSLTDTGELFF. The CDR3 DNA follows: TGTGCCAGCAGTTTGACAGACACCGGGGAGCTGTTTTTT.

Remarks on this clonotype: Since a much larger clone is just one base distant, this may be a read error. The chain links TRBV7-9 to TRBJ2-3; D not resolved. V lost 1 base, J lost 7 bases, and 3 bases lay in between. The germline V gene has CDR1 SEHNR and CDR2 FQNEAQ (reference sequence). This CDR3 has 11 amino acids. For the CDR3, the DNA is TGTGCCAGCAGCTTAGAACATACGCAGTATTTT. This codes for CASSLEHTQYF.

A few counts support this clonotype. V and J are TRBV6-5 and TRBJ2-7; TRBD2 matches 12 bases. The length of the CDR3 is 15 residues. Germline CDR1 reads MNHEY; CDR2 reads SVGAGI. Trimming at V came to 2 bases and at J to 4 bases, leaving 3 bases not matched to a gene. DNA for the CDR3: TGTGCCAGCAGTTACGCTAGCGGGGGGGCATACGAGCAGTACTTC. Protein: CASSYASGGAYEQYF.

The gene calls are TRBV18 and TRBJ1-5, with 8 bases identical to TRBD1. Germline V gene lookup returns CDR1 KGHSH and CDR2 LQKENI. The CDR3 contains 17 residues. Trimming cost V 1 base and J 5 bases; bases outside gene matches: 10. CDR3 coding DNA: TGTGCCAGCTCACCACTCCCGGGACAGGTTGGGGATCAGCCCCAGCATTTT. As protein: CASSPLPGQVGDQPQHF.

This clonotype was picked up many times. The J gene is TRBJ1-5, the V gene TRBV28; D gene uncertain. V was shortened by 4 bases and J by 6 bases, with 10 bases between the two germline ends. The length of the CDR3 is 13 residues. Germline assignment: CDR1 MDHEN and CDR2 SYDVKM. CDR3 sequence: CASSSAGRQPQHF. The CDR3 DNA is TGTGCCAGCAGTTCGGCAGGTCGTCAGCCCCAGCATTTT.

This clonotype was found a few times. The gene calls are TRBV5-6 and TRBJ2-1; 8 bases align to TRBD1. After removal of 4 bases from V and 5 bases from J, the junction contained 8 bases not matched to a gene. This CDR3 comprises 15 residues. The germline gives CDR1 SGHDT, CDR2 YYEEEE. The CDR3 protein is CASSPGGRGNNEQFF. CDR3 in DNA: TGTGCCAGCAGCCCAGGGGGCAGGGGGAACAATGAGCAGTTCTTC.